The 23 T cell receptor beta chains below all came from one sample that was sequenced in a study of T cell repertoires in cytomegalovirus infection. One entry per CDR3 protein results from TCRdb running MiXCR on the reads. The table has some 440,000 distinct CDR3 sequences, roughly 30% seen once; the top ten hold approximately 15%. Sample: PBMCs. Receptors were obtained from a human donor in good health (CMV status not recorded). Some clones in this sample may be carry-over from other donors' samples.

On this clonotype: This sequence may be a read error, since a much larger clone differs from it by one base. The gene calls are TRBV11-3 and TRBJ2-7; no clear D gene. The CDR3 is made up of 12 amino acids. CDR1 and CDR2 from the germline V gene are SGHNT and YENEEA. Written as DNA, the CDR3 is TGTGCCAGCAGCGATAACTCCGACGAGCAGTACTTC. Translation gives CASSDNSDEQYF.

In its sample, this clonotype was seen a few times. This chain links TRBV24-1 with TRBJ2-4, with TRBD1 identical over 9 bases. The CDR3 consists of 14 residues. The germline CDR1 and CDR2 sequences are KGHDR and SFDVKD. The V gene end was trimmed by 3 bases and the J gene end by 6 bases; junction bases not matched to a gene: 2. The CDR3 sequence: CATSDPGQGNIQYF. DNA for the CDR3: TGTGCCACCAGTGATCCGGGACAGGGAAACATTCAGTACTTC.

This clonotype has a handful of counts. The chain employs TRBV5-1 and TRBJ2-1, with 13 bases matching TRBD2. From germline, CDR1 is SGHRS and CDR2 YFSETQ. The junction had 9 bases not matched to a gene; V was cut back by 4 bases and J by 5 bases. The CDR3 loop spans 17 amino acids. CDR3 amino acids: CASSPGLAGASNNEQFF. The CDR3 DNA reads TGCGCCAGCAGCCCCGGACTAGCGGGGGCCAGTAACAATGAGCAGTTCTTC.

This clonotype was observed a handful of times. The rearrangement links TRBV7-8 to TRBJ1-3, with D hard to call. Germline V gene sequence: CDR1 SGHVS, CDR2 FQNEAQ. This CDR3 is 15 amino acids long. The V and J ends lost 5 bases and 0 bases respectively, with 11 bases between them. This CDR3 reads CASSTDGLSGNTIYF. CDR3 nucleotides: TGTGCCAGCAGCACCGACGGACTCTCTGGAAACACCATATATTTT.

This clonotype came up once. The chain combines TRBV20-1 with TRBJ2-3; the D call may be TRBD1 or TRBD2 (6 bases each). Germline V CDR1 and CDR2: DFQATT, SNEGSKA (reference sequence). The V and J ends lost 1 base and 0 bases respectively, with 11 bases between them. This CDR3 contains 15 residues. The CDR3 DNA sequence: TGCAGTGCTAGAGTGGGGGGCACTAGCACAGATACGCAGTATTTT. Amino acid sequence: CSARVGGTSTDTQYF.

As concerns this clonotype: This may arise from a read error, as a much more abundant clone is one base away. As DNA, the CDR3 is TGTGCCAGCAGCTTAGAGCTCACAGTGTTAGGCTATGGCTACACCTTC. Translating gives CASSLELTVLGYGYTF. V is TRBV7-4 and J is TRBJ1-2; D remains ambiguous. The germline gives CDR1 SGHVT, CDR2 SQSDAQ. The CDR3 loop spans 16 amino acids. V shed 1 base and J shed 4 bases, with 16 bases lying between them.

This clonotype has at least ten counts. This CDR3 reads CASSPGGPRRDIQYF. The CDR3 nucleotides read TGTGCCAGCAGCCCAGGGGGCCCTCGAAGGGACATTCAGTACTTC. The chain is built from TRBV7-2 and TRBJ2-4; 8 bases match TRBD1. V was pared by 5 bases and J by 8 bases, with 11 bases of the junction left unmatched. The CDR3 totals 15 residues. Germline V gives CDR1 SGHTA, CDR2 FQGNSA.

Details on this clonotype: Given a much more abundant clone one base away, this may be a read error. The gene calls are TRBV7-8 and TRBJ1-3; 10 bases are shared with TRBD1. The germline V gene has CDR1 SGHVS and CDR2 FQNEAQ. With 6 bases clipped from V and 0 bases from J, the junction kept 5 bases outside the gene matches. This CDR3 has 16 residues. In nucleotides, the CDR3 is TGTGCCAGCAGTGGACAGGGGGTCGGCTCTGGAAACACCATATATTTT. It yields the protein CASSGQGVGSGNTIYF.

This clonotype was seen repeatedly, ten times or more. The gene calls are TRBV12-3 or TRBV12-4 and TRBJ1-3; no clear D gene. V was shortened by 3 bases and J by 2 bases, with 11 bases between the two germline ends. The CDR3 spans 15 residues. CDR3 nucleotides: TGTGCCAGCAGTTTGGATTCCCGTACTGGAAACACCATATATTTT. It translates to CASSLDSRTGNTIYF.

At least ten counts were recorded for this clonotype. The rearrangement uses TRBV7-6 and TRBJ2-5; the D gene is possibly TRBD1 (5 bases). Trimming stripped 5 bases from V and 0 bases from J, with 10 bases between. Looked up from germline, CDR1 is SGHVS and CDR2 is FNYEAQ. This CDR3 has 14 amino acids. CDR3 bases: TGTGCCAGCAGCAGACAGCTAAACCAAGAGACCCAGTACTTC. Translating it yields CASSRQLNQETQYF.

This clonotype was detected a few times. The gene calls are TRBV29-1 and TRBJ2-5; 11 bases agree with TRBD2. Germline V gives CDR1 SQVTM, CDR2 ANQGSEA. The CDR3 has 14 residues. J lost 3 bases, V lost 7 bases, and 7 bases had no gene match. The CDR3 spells CSARPTSGEETQYF. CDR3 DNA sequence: TGCAGCGCCAGGCCGACTAGCGGGGAAGAGACCCAGTACTTC.

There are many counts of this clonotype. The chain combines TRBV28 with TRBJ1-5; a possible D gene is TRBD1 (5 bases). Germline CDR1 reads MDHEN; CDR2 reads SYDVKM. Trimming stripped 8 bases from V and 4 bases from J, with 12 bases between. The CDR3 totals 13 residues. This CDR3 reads CASQSGTNQPQHF. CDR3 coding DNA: TGTGCCAGCCAATCCGGGACGAATCAGCCCCAGCATTTT.

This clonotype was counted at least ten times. The CDR3 region is CASREPGLAKNIQYF. The CDR3 nucleotides are TGTGCCAGCAGGGAACCGGGACTAGCCAAAAACATTCAGTACTTC. The chain links TRBV6-2 or TRBV6-3 to TRBJ2-4, with TRBD2 as a possible D gene (6 bases). The CDR3 loop spans 15 amino acids. CDR1 and CDR2 from the germline V gene are MNHEY and SVGEGT. V lost 6 bases and J 0 bases, leaving 12 bases between the germline ends.

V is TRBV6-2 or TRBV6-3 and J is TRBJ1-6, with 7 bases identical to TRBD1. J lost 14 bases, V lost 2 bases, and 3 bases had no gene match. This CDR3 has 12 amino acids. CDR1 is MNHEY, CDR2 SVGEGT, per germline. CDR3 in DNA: TGTGCCAGCAGTTACACAGGGGTTGCCCTCCACTTT. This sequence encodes CASSYTGVALHF.

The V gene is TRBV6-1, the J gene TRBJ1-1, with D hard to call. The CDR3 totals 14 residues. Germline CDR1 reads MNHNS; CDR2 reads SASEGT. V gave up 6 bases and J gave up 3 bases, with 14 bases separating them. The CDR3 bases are TGTGCCAGCAGCACGACTACTAGCTACACTGAAGCTTTCTTT. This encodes CASSTTTSYTEAFF.

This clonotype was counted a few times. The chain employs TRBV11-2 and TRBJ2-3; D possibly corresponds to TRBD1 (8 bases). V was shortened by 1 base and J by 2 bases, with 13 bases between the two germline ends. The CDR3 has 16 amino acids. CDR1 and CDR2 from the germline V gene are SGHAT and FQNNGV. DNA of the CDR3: TGTGCCAGCAGCTTAGTACAGGGGGGGTCCACAGATACGCAGTATTTT. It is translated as CASSLVQGGSTDTQYF.

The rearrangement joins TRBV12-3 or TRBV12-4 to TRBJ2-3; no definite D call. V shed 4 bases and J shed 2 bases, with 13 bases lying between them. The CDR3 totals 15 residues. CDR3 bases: TGTGCCAGCAGTTCGCCGTGGGAATCCACAGATACGCAGTATTTT. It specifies CASSSPWESTDTQYF.

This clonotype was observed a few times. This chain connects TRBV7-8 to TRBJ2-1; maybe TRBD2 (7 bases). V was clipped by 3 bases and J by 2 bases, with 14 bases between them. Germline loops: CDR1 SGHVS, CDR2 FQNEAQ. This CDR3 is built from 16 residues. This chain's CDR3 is CASSLNRGAAYNEQFF. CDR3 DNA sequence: TGTGCCAGCAGCTTGAACCGGGGGGCTGCCTACAATGAGCAGTTCTTC.

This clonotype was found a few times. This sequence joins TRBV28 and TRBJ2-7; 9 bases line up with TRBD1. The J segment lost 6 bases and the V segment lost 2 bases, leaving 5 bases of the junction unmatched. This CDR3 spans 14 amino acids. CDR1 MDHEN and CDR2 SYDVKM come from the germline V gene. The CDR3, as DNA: TGTGCCAGCAGTTTACCGGGACAGGGACTCGAGCAGTACTTC. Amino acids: CASSLPGQGLEQYF.

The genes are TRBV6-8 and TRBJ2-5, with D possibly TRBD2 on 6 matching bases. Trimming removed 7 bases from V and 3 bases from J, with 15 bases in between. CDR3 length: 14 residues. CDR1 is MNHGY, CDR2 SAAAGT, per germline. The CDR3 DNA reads TGTGCCAGCAATAACCGGGGGAATGAAGAGACCCAGTACTTC. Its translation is CASNNRGNEETQYF.

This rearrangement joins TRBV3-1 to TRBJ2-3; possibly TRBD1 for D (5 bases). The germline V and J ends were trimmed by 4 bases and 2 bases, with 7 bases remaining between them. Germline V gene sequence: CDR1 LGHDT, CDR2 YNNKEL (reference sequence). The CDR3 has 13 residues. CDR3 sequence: CASSRQHTDTQYF. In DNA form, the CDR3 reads TGTGCCAGCAGCCGACAGCACACAGATACGCAGTATTTT.

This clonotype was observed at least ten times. In DNA, the CDR3 is TGTGCCAGCAGCTTAGGCGGGATAGACAGGTATTTT. It yields the protein CASSLGGIDRYF. The rearrangement uses TRBV7-8 and TRBJ2-3; tentatively, D is TRBD2 (6 bases). CDR1 and CDR2 (germline): SGHVS, FQNEAQ. The CDR3 is 12 amino acids. V lost 1 base and J 14 bases, leaving 13 bases between the germline ends.

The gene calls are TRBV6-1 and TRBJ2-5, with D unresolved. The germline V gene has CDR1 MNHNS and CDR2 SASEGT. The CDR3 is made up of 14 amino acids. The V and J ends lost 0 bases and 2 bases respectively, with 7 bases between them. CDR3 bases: TGTGCCAGCAGTGAAGCCGGGCCTCAAGAGACCCAGTACTTC. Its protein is CASSEAGPQETQYF.